In its sample, the clone carrying this T cell receptor beta chain was seen once. Its target is unknown. In patients chosen for sequencing, flow cytometry had shown CD8+CD57+ cell expansion. The patients, all of them, had severe acquired aplastic anemia. The data derive from a study of CD8+CD57+ T cells in acquired aplastic anemia. Overall study: Mean yield of DNA from sorted CD4+ and CD8+ cells was 3 to 3.5 ug. Findings and caveats of the study: Comparison of patients with controls identified twenty-nine shared CD8+ CDR3 sequences. Significance was not reached for CD8+ Simpson's diversity between patients and controls.

Using genomic DNA as the template, TCR beta VDJ and CDR3 profiling was carried out. From the reads, TCRdb called clonotypes with MiXCR, one entry per CDR3 protein. The table has about 160,000 distinct CDR3 sequences, over 70% seen once. The germline V gene has CDR1 SNHLY and CDR2 FYNNEI. Trimming shortened V by 8 bases and J by 0 bases, and 16 bases separated the two germline ends. The CDR3 is 15 residues long. Specimen: sorted CD4+, CD8+, or CD8+CD57+ T cells (not recorded which) from PBMCs. The J gene is TRBJ1-1, the V gene TRBV2, with unresolved D. This TCR was recovered from a human donor with aplastic anemia. CDR3 coding DNA: TGTGCCAGCGGTACAGTTCGACACATGAACACTGAAGCTTTCTTT. It is translated as CASGTVRHMNTEAFF.